This T cell receptor beta chain was recovered during a study of blood T cell repertoires in COVID-19. For the study at large: From the United States, Italy and Spain came samples of acute and convalescent COVID-19. From T cells, B-cell-depleted T cells, or PBMCs came the material, which was cDNA or gDNA.

The CDR3 extends over 15 amino acids. V was pared by 0 bases and J by 5 bases, with 16 bases between. Germline CDR1 is GTSNPN and CDR2 is SVGIG (reference sequence). Seattle patients were enrolled during active infection and followed longitudinally. How the authors handled the data: Counts of nucleated cells, estimated from reference gene primer amplification, were obtained. This table comes from immunoSEQ multiplex PCR, and its TCRdb copy is limited to in-frame clones, with some not included. From that table come the V and J calls and clone size; the DNA was used to work out D and trimming. The sample lists 250,000 to 350,000 clones; approximately 84% were seen once.

The rearrangement uses TRBV30 and TRBJ1-2, with D perhaps TRBD1 (6 bases). The sample taken for sequencing was peripheral blood. This TCR was sampled from a human donor with COVID-19, enrolled during active disease. The donor label of this sample is uncertain. The CDR3: CAWSVQPGDAYGYTF. The DNA for the CDR3 is TGTGCCTGGAGTGTACAACCAGGGGATGCTTATGGCTACACCTTC.